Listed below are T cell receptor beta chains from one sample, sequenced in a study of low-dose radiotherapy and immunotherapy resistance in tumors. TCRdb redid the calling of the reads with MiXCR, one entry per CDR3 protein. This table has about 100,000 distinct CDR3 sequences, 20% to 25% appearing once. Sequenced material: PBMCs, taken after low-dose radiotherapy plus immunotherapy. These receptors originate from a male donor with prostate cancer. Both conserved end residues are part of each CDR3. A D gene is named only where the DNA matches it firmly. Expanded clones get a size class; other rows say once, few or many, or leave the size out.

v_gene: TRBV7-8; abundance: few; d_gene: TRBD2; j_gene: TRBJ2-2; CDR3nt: TGTGCCAGCAGCTTAGCGGGCGGGGGGGCAGCCGGGGAGCTGTTTTTT; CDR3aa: CASSLAGGGAAGELFF
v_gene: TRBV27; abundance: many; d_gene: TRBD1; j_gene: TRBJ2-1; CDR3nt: TGTGCCAGCAGTGCTCTCCAGGGGGTACTCTCCTACAATGAGCAGTTCTTC; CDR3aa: CASSALQGVLSYNEQFF
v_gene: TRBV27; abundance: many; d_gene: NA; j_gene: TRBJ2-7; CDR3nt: TGTGCCAGCAGTTGGGGCTACGAGCAGTACTTC; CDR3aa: CASSWGYEQYF
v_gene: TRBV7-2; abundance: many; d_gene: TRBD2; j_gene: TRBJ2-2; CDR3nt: TGTGCCAGCAGCTTAATAGCGGGGGGGCCCGGGGAGCTGTTTTTT; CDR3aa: CASSLIAGGPGELFF
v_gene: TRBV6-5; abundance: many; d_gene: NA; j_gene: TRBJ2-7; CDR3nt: TGTGCCAGCAGACAGGGAAGGTTGGACGAGCAGTACTTC; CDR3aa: CASRQGRLDEQYF
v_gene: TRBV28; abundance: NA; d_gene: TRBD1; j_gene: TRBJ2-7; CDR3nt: TGTGCCAGCAGGGGACAGGGAGTTACCGCCGAGCAGTACTTC; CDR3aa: CASRGQGVTAEQYF
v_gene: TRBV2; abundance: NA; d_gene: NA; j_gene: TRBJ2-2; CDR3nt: TGTGCCAGCAGTGAAGTCATCGGGGGCCTGGGGTTTTTTTTT; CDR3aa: CASSEVIGGLGFFF
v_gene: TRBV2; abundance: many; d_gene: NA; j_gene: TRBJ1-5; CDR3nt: TGTGCCAGCAGCCCGGGGACAACAACCCTCCAGCCCCAGCATTTT; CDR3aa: CASSPGTTTLQPQHF
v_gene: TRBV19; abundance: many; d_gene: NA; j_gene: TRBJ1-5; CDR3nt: TGTGCCAGTACTCGGACGGGAGTCAATAGCAATCAGCCCCAGCATTTT; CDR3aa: CASTRTGVNSNQPQHF
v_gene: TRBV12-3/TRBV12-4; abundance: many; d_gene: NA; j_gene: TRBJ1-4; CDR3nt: TGTGCCAGCAGGCCCGGGTTTAATGAAAAACTGTTTTTT; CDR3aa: CASRPGFNEKLFF
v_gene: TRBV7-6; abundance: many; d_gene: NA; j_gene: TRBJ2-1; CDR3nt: TGTGCCAGCAGCTTAGGGTCAGGGGAAAATTTCAATGAGCAGTTCTTC; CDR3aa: CASSLGSGENFNEQFF
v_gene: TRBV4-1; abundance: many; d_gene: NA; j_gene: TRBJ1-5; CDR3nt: TGCGCCAGCAGCCAAGAAGGGGGCAATCAGCCCCAGCATTTT; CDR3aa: CASSQEGGNQPQHF
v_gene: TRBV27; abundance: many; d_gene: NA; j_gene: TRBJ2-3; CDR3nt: TGTGCCAGCTCGCGCACTAGCACCCTAATCACAGATACGCAGTATTTT; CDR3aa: CASSRTSTLITDTQYF
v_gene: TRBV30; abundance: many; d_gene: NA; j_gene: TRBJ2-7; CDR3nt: TGTGCCTGGAAGTCCCGGGCAAAGGGGGAGCAGTACTTC; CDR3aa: CAWKSRAKGEQYF
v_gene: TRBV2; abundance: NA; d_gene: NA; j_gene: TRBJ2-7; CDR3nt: TGTGCCAGCCTCTTAGGGTCCTACGAGCAGTACTTC; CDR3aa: CASLLGSYEQYF
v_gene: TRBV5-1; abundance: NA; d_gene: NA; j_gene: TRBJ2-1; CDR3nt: TGCGCCAGCAGCTTGGTCGGTCTTCGCAATGAGCAGTTCTTC; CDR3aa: CASSLVGLRNEQFF
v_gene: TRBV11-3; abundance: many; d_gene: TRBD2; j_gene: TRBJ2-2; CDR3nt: TGTGCCAGCAGCACCTCACTAGCGGGGGAGACCGGGGAGCTGTTTTTT; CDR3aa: CASSTSLAGETGELFF
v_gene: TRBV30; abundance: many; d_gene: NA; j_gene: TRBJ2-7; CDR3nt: TGTGCCTGGAGTGTACAAGGGGTCGAGCAGTACTTC; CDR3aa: CAWSVQGVEQYF
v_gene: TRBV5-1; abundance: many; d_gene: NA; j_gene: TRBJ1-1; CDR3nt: TGCGCCAGCAGCTTCCCCAGGGACGGACGCATGAACACTGAAGCTTTCTTT; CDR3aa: CASSFPRDGRMNTEAFF
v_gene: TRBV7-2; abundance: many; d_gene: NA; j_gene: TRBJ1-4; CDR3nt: TGTGCCAGCAGCTTCCCCGGGACACCTAGAGAAAAACTGTTTTTT; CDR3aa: CASSFPGTPREKLFF
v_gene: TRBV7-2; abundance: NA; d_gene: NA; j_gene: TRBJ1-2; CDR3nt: TGTGCCAGCAGCCCGGGGTCCGGTATCAGCTATGGCTACACCTTC; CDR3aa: CASSPGSGISYGYTF
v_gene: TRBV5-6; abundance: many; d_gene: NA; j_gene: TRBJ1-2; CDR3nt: TGTGCCAGCAGCCCCGGCGTAGCTTATGGCTACACCTTC; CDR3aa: CASSPGVAYGYTF
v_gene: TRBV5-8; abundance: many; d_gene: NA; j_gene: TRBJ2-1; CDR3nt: TGTGCCAGCAGCCCTGGCTACAATGAGCAGTTCTTC; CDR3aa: CASSPGYNEQFF
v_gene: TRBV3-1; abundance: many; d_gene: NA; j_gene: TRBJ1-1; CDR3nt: TGTGCCAGCGCAGGGCAGGTGAACACTGAAGCTTTCTTT; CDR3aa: CASAGQVNTEAFF
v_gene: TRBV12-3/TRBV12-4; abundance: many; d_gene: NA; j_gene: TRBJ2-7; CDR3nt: TGTGCCAGCAGTTTGGCGGGGAAGTCCTACGAGCAGTACTTC; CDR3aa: CASSLAGKSYEQYF
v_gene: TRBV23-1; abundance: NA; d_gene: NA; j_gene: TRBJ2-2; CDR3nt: TGCGCCAGCGGGGGGAACACCGGGGAGCTGTTTTTT; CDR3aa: CASGGNTGELFF
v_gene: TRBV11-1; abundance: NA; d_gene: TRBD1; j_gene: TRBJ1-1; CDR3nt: TGTGCCAGCAGCTTAGAGGGGGCCAGGGGGCCGAACACTGAAGCTTTCTTT; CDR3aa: CASSLEGARGPNTEAFF
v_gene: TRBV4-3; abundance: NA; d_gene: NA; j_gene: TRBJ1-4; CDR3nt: TGCGCCAGCGGCCAAGATCTTGAAAAACTGTTTTTT; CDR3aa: CASGQDLEKLFF
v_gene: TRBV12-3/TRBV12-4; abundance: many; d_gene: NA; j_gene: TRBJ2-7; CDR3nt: TGTGCCAGCAGCCCCCTGGGGCTAGGCTACGAGCAGTACTTC; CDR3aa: CASSPLGLGYEQYF
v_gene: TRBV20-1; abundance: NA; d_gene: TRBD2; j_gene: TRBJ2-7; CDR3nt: TGCAGTGCTGCCGGGACTAGGGATACCTACGAGCAGTACTTC; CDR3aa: CSAAGTRDTYEQYF
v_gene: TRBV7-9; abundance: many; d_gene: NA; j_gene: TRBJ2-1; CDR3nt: TGTGCCAGCAGCTTACAGGACCTACTCTACAATGAGCAGTTCTTC; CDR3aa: CASSLQDLLYNEQFF
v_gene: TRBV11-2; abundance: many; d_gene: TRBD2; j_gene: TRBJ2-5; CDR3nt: TGTGCCAGCAGCTTAACGGTCGGGGGGGAAGAGACCCAGTACTTC; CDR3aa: CASSLTVGGEETQYF
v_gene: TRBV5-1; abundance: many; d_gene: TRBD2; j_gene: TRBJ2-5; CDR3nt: TGCGCCAGCAGCTCAGGACTAGCGGGGATTCCAGGGGAAGAGACCCAGTACTTC; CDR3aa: CASSSGLAGIPGEETQYF
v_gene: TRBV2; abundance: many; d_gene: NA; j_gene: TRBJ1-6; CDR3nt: TGTGCCAGCACCCCTCCGGGTGCTAGGTCACCCCTCCACTTT; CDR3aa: CASTPPGARSPLHF
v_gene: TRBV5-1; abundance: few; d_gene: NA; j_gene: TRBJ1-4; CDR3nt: TGCGCCAGCAGCTTAACGAGCGGGTCTAATGAAAAACTGTTTTTT; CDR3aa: CASSLTSGSNEKLFF
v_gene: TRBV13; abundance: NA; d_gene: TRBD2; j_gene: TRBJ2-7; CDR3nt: TGTGCCAGCAGCAGTAGCGGGGGCCCTTACGAGCAGTACTTC; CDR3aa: CASSSSGGPYEQYF
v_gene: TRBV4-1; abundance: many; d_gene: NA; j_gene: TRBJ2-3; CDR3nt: TGCGCCAGCGGGGGGGGGACAAGCACAGATACGCAGTATTTT; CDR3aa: CASGGGTSTDTQYF
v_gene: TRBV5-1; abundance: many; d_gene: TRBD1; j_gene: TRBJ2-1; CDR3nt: TGCGCCAGCAGCTTACGACAGGGTTCGTCTGAGCAGTTCTTC; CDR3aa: CASSLRQGSSEQFF
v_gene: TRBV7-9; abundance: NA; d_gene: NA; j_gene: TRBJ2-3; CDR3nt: TGTGCCAGCGACGGAGGGTTGGATACGCAGTATTTT; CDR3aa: CASDGGLDTQYF
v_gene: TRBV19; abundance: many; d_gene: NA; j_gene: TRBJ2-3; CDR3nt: TGTGCCAGTATCGGCAGGGTCACAGATACGCAGTATTTT; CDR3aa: CASIGRVTDTQYF
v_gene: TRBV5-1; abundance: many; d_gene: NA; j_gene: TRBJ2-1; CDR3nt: TGCGCCAGCAGCCTATTGGGGCCCAATGGTGAGCAGTTCTTC; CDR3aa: CASSLLGPNGEQFF
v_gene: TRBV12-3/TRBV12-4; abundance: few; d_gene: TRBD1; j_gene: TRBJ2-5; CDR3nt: TGTGCCAGCAGTGCTGGGACAGTGAATCAAGAGACCCAGTACTTC; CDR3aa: CASSAGTVNQETQYF
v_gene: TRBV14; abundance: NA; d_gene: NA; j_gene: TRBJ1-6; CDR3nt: TGTGCCAGCAGCCCCAGAGCCCTCGTTTCACCCCTCCACTTT; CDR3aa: CASSPRALVSPLHF
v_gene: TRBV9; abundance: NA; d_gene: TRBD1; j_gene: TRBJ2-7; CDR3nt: TGTGCCAGCAGCGCCTCGGACAGGTCTCTGTCGGAGCAGTACTTC; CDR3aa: CASSASDRSLSEQYF
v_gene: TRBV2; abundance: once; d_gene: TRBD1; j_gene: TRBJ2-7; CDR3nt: TGTGCCAGCATTGATCAGACAGGGTACTACGAGCAGTACTTC; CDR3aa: CASIDQTGYYEQYF
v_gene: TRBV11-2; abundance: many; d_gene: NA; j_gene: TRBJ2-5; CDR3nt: TGTGCCAGCAGCTTATTCGGTGAGACCCAGTACTTC; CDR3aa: CASSLFGETQYF
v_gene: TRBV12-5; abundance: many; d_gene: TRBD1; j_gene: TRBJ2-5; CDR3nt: TGTGCTAGTGGTCCGGGGACAGGGGGCGCGGAGACCCAGTACTTC; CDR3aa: CASGPGTGGAETQYF
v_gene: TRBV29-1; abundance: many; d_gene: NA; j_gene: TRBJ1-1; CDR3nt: TGCAGCGTTGTAGAAACAAAGCTGAACACTGAAGCTTTCTTT; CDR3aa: CSVVETKLNTEAFF
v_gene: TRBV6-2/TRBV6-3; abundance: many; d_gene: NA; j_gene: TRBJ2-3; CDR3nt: TGTGCCAGCAGTGCCAACCGAGATACGCAGTATTTT; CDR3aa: CASSANRDTQYF
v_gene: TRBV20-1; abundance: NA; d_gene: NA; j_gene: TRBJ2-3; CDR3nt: TGCAGTGCTAAGGACGCAGTAATCCCAGATACGCAGTATTTT; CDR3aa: CSAKDAVIPDTQYF
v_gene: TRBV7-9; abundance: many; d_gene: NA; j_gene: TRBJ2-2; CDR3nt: TGTGCCAGCAGCTTAGGTCCGGGCAGGTCCACCGGGGAGCTGTTTTTT; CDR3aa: CASSLGPGRSTGELFF
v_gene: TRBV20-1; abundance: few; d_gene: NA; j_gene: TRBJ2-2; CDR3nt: TGCAGTGCTAGAGCGACGGGGGAGCTGTTTTTT; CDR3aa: CSARATGELFF
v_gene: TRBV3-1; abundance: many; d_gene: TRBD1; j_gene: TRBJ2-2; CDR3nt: TGTGCCAGCAGCCAAGTGCTACGACAGGGGTACGACACCGGGGAGCTGTTTTTT; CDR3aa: CASSQVLRQGYDTGELFF
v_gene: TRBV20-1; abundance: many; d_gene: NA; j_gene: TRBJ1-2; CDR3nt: TGCAGTGCTAGTGCTCGGGGCTTAGGTAACACCTTC; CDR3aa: CSASARGLGNTF
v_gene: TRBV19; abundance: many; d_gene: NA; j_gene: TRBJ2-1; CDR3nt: TGTGCCAGTAGGAACGAGGGCGATGAGCAGTTCTTC; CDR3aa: CASRNEGDEQFF